These T cell receptor beta chains were read from a single sample in a study of T-cell reconstitution after alpha-beta-depleted transplantation in children. MiXCR, applied by TCRdb to the PCR reads, yields one record per CDR3 protein. The sample lists about 420,000 distinct CDR3 sequences, roughly 11% occurring once. The sample was PBMCs from the stem cell graft donor, taken from the stem cell graft. The source of these receptors is a human donor who donated a stem cell graft to a child with acute myeloid leukemia. Each CDR3 is given with its conserved first and last residue. D genes are given only for firm matches. Some rows have no size entry. The others give once, few or many, or a class for an expanded clone.

V: TRBV12-3/TRBV12-4; J: TRBJ2-3; D: NA; size: many; DNA: TGTGCCAGCAGTTCAATGTCCCTCACAGATACGCAGTATTTT; CDR3: CASSSMSLTDTQYF
V: TRBV7-2; J: TRBJ2-1; D: NA; size: few; DNA: TGTGCCAGCAGTTACCTAGCAGCCTCCTACAATGAGCAGTTCTTC; CDR3: CASSYLAASYNEQFF
V: TRBV5-1; J: TRBJ1-4; D: NA; size: few; DNA: TGCGCCAGCAGCAGCGGACAGACAACTAATGAAAAACTGTTTTTT; CDR3: CASSSGQTTNEKLFF
V: TRBV5-4; J: TRBJ2-3; D: NA; size: NA; DNA: TGTGCCAGCAGCCATAACAGGGCAGATACGCAGTATTTT; CDR3: CASSHNRADTQYF
V: TRBV7-2; J: TRBJ2-3; D: TRBD1; size: few; DNA: TGTGCCAGCAGTCCGACAGGGACAAGGACAGATACGCAGTATTTT; CDR3: CASSPTGTRTDTQYF
V: TRBV10-3; J: TRBJ1-2; D: NA; size: many; DNA: TGTGCCATCAGTTCCCCAGCGTCCGGGGAGGGCTATGGCTACACCTTC; CDR3: CAISSPASGEGYGYTF
V: TRBV6-1; J: TRBJ2-2; D: NA; size: few; DNA: TGTGCCAGCAGTCTTCAGGGATACGGGGAGCTGTTTTTT; CDR3: CASSLQGYGELFF
V: TRBV7-9; J: TRBJ1-2; D: NA; size: NA; DNA: TGTGCCAGCAGCTTAGGCCTGGCAGCATATGAGGGCTACACCTTC; CDR3: CASSLGLAAYEGYTF
V: TRBV10-3; J: TRBJ2-7; D: TRBD2; size: few; DNA: TGTGCCATCAGTGACGGGGGGGACTCCTACGAGCAGTACTTC; CDR3: CAISDGGDSYEQYF
V: TRBV20-1; J: TRBJ2-7; D: TRBD2; size: few; DNA: TGCAGTGCCCAAGGACAGGGGACTAGCGGGAGCTCCTACGAGCAGTACTTC; CDR3: CSAQGQGTSGSSYEQYF
V: TRBV28; J: TRBJ2-3; D: TRBD2; size: many; DNA: TGTGCCAGCTTAGCGGGGGGATCAGATACGCAGTATTTT; CDR3: CASLAGGSDTQYF
V: TRBV6-2/TRBV6-3; J: TRBJ2-2; D: NA; size: NA; DNA: TGTGCCAGCAGTTCCCTCCGGGAGAACACCGGGGAGCTGTTTTTT; CDR3: CASSSLRENTGELFF
V: TRBV4-2; J: TRBJ1-3; D: NA; size: NA; DNA: TGTGCCAGCAGCCCAGGGGTGGCGAACACCATATATTTT; CDR3: CASSPGVANTIYF
V: TRBV7-9; J: TRBJ1-1; D: NA; size: many; DNA: TGTGCCAGCAGCTTCTTAGGACGGGACACTGAAGCTTTCTTT; CDR3: CASSFLGRDTEAFF
V: TRBV7-2; J: TRBJ2-7; D: TRBD1; size: few; DNA: TGTGCCAGCAGCTTGCTACAGGGGGCTATTTACGAGCAGTACTTC; CDR3: CASSLLQGAIYEQYF
V: TRBV7-9; J: TRBJ2-1; D: TRBD2; size: NA; DNA: TGTGCCAGCAGCTTGGGAGGCGGGGGAGAATTCTTC; CDR3: CASSLGGGGEFF
V: TRBV12-3/TRBV12-4; J: TRBJ2-3; D: NA; size: NA; DNA: TGTGCCAGCACCGCCACTAGCACAGATACGCAGTATTTT; CDR3: CASTATSTDTQYF
V: TRBV18; J: TRBJ2-5; D: TRBD1; size: few; DNA: TGTGCCAGCTCACCTGCGACAGGGGGAAAGACCCAGTACTTC; CDR3: CASSPATGGKTQYF
V: TRBV2; J: TRBJ1-1; D: NA; size: NA; DNA: TGTGCCAGCAGTGGGGCGGGGCGCACTGAAGCTTTCTTT; CDR3: CASSGAGRTEAFF
V: TRBV11-3; J: TRBJ2-1; D: NA; size: few; DNA: TGTGCCAGCAGCTTAGAAGGTCCGACGAGCTCCTACAATGAGCAGTTCTTC; CDR3: CASSLEGPTSSYNEQFF
V: TRBV4-2; J: TRBJ2-3; D: TRBD2; size: NA; DNA: TGTGCCAGCCAAACTAGCGAGCGGGCAGATACGCAGTATTTT; CDR3: CASQTSERADTQYF
V: TRBV5-4; J: TRBJ2-5; D: TRBD2; size: few; DNA: TGTGCCAGCAGCTTGGCAACTAGCGGAACCCTCCAGACCCAGTACTTC; CDR3: CASSLATSGTLQTQYF
V: TRBV7-2; J: TRBJ1-2; D: TRBD1; size: few; DNA: TGTGCCAGCAGCTCTAACAGGGGTGGCTACACCTTC; CDR3: CASSSNRGGYTF
V: TRBV11-2; J: TRBJ2-7; D: TRBD2; size: many; DNA: TGTGCCAGCAGCTTAGATTCTACTAGCGGGAGCGAGACCTACGAGCAGTACTTC; CDR3: CASSLDSTSGSETYEQYF
V: TRBV5-1; J: TRBJ1-2; D: NA; size: NA; DNA: TGCGCCAGCAGCTTGGACGGGACGGACTATGGCTACACCTTC; CDR3: CASSLDGTDYGYTF
V: TRBV20-1; J: TRBJ2-2; D: NA; size: few; DNA: TGCAGTGCTCTGTCGGGGCGCACCGGGGAGCTGTTTTTT; CDR3: CSALSGRTGELFF
V: TRBV27; J: TRBJ2-1; D: NA; size: NA; DNA: TGTGCCAGCAGCCCGGGGTTGGTATCGGATGAGCAGTTCTTC; CDR3: CASSPGLVSDEQFF
V: TRBV30; J: TRBJ2-1; D: NA; size: NA; DNA: TGTGCCTGGAGTGTGACTAGTTCCAATGAGCAGTTCTTC; CDR3: CAWSVTSSNEQFF
V: TRBV7-9; J: TRBJ2-1; D: TRBD2; size: NA; DNA: TGTGCCGGGGGGGGGAGCTCTGGCGGGACGGATGAGCAGTTCTTC; CDR3: CAGGGSSGGTDEQFF
V: TRBV20-1; J: TRBJ2-7; D: TRBD2; size: NA; DNA: TGCAGTGCTGAAACTAGCGGGAGTATCTACGAGCAGTACTTC; CDR3: CSAETSGSIYEQYF
V: TRBV20-1; J: TRBJ2-1; D: NA; size: NA; DNA: TGCAGTGTCGGAGATTACAATGAGCAGTTCTTC; CDR3: CSVGDYNEQFF
V: TRBV7-2; J: TRBJ1-1; D: TRBD1; size: many; DNA: TGTGCCAGCAGCGCCGGGACAGGGATGAACACTGAAGCTTTCTTT; CDR3: CASSAGTGMNTEAFF
V: TRBV5-1; J: TRBJ1-1; D: NA; size: NA; DNA: TGCGCCAGCAGCTTAGACCCCAGTGGGATAATGAACACTGAAGCTTTCTTT; CDR3: CASSLDPSGIMNTEAFF
V: TRBV27; J: TRBJ2-3; D: NA; size: NA; DNA: TGTGCCAGCAGTTTACGATCGGTACTCCTCCAGGGGTGGTATGGTGGCACAGATACGCAGTATTTT; CDR3: CASSLRSVLLQGWYGGTDTQYF
V: TRBV12-5; J: TRBJ2-2; D: TRBD2; size: few; DNA: TGTGCTAGTGGTTTGGGACTAGCGGGGGCCCCGGGTCCCACCGGGGAGCTGTTTTTT; CDR3: CASGLGLAGAPGPTGELFF
V: TRBV5-1; J: TRBJ2-3; D: NA; size: NA; DNA: TGCGCCAGCAGCTTGGTTGCCGTTTCTAGCACAGATACGCAGTATTTT; CDR3: CASSLVAVSSTDTQYF
V: TRBV4-3; J: TRBJ2-5; D: TRBD2; size: many; DNA: TGCGCCAGCAACCCAGGATGGGGGAGCGGGAAAGAGACCCAGTACTTC; CDR3: CASNPGWGSGKETQYF
V: TRBV5-6; J: TRBJ1-6; D: TRBD1; size: many; DNA: TGTGCCAGCAGTGATGAGGGGGCCGGCAATTCACCCCTCCACTTT; CDR3: CASSDEGAGNSPLHF
V: TRBV7-9; J: TRBJ2-1; D: TRBD2; size: NA; DNA: TGTGCCAGCAGCTCGGGGACTAGCGGGAGGGTGAAGTTCTTC; CDR3: CASSSGTSGRVKFF
V: TRBV9; J: TRBJ2-3; D: NA; size: few; DNA: TGTGCCAGCAGCGTAGGGGAGCTCCGGGCCACAGATACGCAGTATTTT; CDR3: CASSVGELRATDTQYF
V: TRBV5-1; J: TRBJ2-1; D: NA; size: NA; DNA: TGCGCCAGCAGCTTTTCGGGTGCCCGCTACAATGAGCAGTTCTTC; CDR3: CASSFSGARYNEQFF
V: TRBV5-1; J: TRBJ2-1; D: TRBD1; size: few; DNA: TGCGCCAGCAGCTTGGAGGGACAGGGGGGGGATGAGCAGTTCTTC; CDR3: CASSLEGQGGDEQFF
V: TRBV5-1; J: TRBJ2-1; D: NA; size: many; DNA: TGCGCCAGCAGCTCGAATGGGCAGGGTAACTATGAGCAGTTCTTC; CDR3: CASSSNGQGNYEQFF
V: TRBV29-1; J: TRBJ2-5; D: NA; size: few; DNA: TGCAGCGTTGAAGGGAGGGGACGGACCCAGTACTTC; CDR3: CSVEGRGRTQYF
V: TRBV20-1; J: TRBJ2-5; D: TRBD2; size: NA; DNA: TGCAGTGCTAGAGAGTCGCCTAGCGGGGGATTGAAAGAGACCCAGTACTTC; CDR3: CSARESPSGGLKETQYF
V: TRBV10-3; J: TRBJ2-7; D: TRBD1; size: few; DNA: TGTGCCATCAGTGAGTCCTGGGACAGCGTTTCCTACGAGCAGTACTTC; CDR3: CAISESWDSVSYEQYF
V: TRBV27; J: TRBJ2-5; D: TRBD2; size: NA; DNA: TGTGCCAGCAGTCCCCGCTTCGGGAAGCGGGGACCCCGGGAGACCCAGTACTTC; CDR3: CASSPRFGKRGPRETQYF
V: TRBV7-2; J: TRBJ2-7; D: NA; size: few; DNA: TGTGCCAGCAGCTTAAGGTCAGGGACTGACGAGCAGTACTTC; CDR3: CASSLRSGTDEQYF
V: TRBV7-8; J: TRBJ2-1; D: TRBD1; size: many; DNA: TGTGCCAGCAGCTTAGCGCGGGACAGGGGTTACAATGAGCAGTTCTTC; CDR3: CASSLARDRGYNEQFF
V: TRBV29-1; J: TRBJ2-7; D: TRBD1; size: few; DNA: TGCAGCGTCCAGGGACAGGGATTCTACGAGCAGTACTTC; CDR3: CSVQGQGFYEQYF
V: TRBV7-2; J: TRBJ1-5; D: NA; size: few; DNA: TGTGCCAGCAGCTTAGCAGGGTACGGTCAGCCCCAGCATTTT; CDR3: CASSLAGYGQPQHF
V: TRBV12-3/TRBV12-4; J: TRBJ2-3; D: NA; size: NA; DNA: TGTGCCAGCAGTTTAGCGGGGGGGCCTAAAGATACGCAGTATTTT; CDR3: CASSLAGGPKDTQYF
V: TRBV6-2/TRBV6-3; J: TRBJ2-7; D: NA; size: few; DNA: TGTGCCAGCAGTTTCGGAAACTCCTACGAGCAGTACTTC; CDR3: CASSFGNSYEQYF
V: TRBV9; J: TRBJ1-2; D: NA; size: few; DNA: TGTGCCAGCAGCGCTTGGGACACCCAGACAGGCTACACCTTC; CDR3: CASSAWDTQTGYTF
V: TRBV20-1; J: TRBJ2-7; D: NA; size: few; DNA: TGCAGTGCTAGACCCAGTCCAATGAACTACGAGCAGTACTTC; CDR3: CSARPSPMNYEQYF